The sequence of this TCR beta chain was determined in a study of cytomegalovirus exposure and HLA in healthy donors (TCRdb year 2017). For context, the study as a whole: According to a later analysis, one platform produced both the 120 validation repertoires and the 666 repertoires of the first cohort. The study was designed to test whether signatures of past pathogen exposure could be identified by cataloging public T cell receptors. Along with the roughly 710-subject first cohort, a separate validation cohort of 120 different subjects was used. The study combined high-throughput TCR immunosequencing, statistical association of individual TCRs with disease status, and machine learning to predict cytomegalovirus infection status.

Broader findings and caveats from the paper: All 120 or so repertoires were used to score co-occurrence in the validation cohort in a later analysis, because that analysis had no HLA typing for the cohort. The classifier was reported to diagnose cytomegalovirus status with high specificity and sensitivity in both the original and validation cohorts. While some public TCRs were present in many individuals, most TCR sequences turned up only very rarely across donors. The authors suggested that the approach could potentially be extended to other disease states and immunological phenotypes. In a later analysis, TCRs clustered in the first cohort were found to also tend to co-occur in the 120 or so validation repertoires, with approximately 94% of cluster scores above 0. In the study, some 180 TCR beta chains were listed as associated with cytomegalovirus. Three of the identified cytomegalovirus-associated TCR beta chains were confirmed in vitro to be specific for cytomegalovirus antigens.

CDR1 and CDR2, looked up from the germline V gene (reference sequence), are SGHKS and YYEKEE. From its cysteine to its phenylalanine, the CDR3 spans 15 amino acids. Kept here is only the CDR3 DNA, which spans 45 bases and is read in frame from base 1. Ends trimmed: V by 1 base, J by 7 bases; bases unmatched to a gene: 3. Donors formed part of the validation cohort, which comprised over a hundred subjects and was distinct from the first cohort of under 850 subjects. Library preparation employed the immunoSEQ multiplex PCR assay. The paper's processing steps were these. To diagnose cytomegalovirus status from the catalog of TCR beta chain sequences, a statistical classification framework was built. The source is immuneACCESS, and TCRdb retained only in-frame sequences with V and J called. Part of the clones is not carried over; for the studies checked, unresolved V genes explain less than half of this, and the remainder is unexplained. Clone size and the V and J calls come from that table; the DNA yielded D and trimming. Present in this sample are 150,000 to 200,000 clones, more than 75% of which were seen just once. Jointly, the top ten make up more than 1.4% of the sample.

Notes on this clone: Its specific antigen is unknown. Per-base qualities were not stored, and no clone one base away is much larger.

The sequenced material came from PBMCs. This receptor was taken from a woman under 30 in good health and CMV-seronegative. The sequence is built from TRBV5-5 and TRBJ2-2; 11 bases in the middle match TRBD2. The DNA sequence follows: TGTGCCAGCAGCTTGCTAGCGGGAGGTTTCGGGGAGCTGTTTTTT. The encoded protein is CASSLLAGGFGELFF.